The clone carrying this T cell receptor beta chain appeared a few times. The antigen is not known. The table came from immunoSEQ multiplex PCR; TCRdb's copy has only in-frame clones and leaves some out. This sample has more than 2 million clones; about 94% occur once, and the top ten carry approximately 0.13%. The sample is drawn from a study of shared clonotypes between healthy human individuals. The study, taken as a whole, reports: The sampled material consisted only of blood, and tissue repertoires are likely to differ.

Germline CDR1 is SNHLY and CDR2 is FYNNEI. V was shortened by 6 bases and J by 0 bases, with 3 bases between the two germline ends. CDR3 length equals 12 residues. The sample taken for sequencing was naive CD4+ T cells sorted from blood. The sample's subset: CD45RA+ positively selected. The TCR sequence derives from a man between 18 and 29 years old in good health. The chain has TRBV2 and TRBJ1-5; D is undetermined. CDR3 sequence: CASSYSNQPQHF. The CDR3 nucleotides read TGTGCCAGCAGCTATAGCAATCAGCCCCAGCATTTT.